The rows below give T cell receptor beta chains drawn from one sample of a study of blood T cell repertoires in COVID-19. TCRdb's copy holds only in-frame clones and misses some; the assay was immunoSEQ multiplex PCR. Here the sample spans approximately 52,000 clones, 70% to 90% being singletons. The specimen sequenced was peripheral blood. All receptors derive from a man between 65 and 85 years old with acute or convalescent COVID-19. Each CDR3 is given with its conserved first and last residue. The D gene is left open where the match is weak. The size of a clone is reported for some rows only, either as once, few or many, or as a class for expanded clones.

v_gene,d_gene,abundance,j_gene,CDR3aa,CDR3nt
TRBV5-1,-,-,TRBJ2-1,CASSGGTVNNEQFF,TGCGCCAGCAGCGGAGGGACAGTAAACAATGAGCAGTTCTTC
TRBV5-1,TRBD1,-,TRBJ1-4,CASKETGSEKLFF,TGCGCCAGCAAGGAGACAGGGAGCGAAAAACTGTTTTTT
TRBV4-3,-,-,TRBJ1-1,CASSQELTGREAEAFF,TGCGCCAGCAGCCAAGAGTTAACAGGGAGAGAGGCTGAAGCTTTCTTT
TRBV29-1,-,once,TRBJ1-2,CSVDPRGGGEHGYTF,TGCAGCGTTGACCCCAGAGGGGGTGGGGAGCATGGCTACACCTTC
TRBV7-3,TRBD1,-,TRBJ2-2,CASSMGDRGLTGELFF,TGTGCCAGCAGCATGGGGGACAGGGGGCTCACCGGGGAGCTGTTTTTT
TRBV7-9,-,few,TRBJ2-5,CASSLVVLLETQYF,TGTGCCAGCAGCTTAGTCGTCCTCTTAGAGACCCAGTACTTC
TRBV6-4,-,-,TRBJ1-2,CASSMERGGYGYTF,TGTGCCAGCAGCATGGAGAGAGGGGGCTATGGCTACACCTTC
TRBV28,TRBD2,-,TRBJ2-1,CASSLQGLAGASSYNEQFF,TGTGCCAGCAGTTTACAAGGACTAGCGGGAGCAAGCTCCTACAATGAGCAGTTCTTC
TRBV9,TRBD2,-,TRBJ2-1,CASSPRGGGASNEQFF,TGTGCCAGCAGCCCCCGGGGCGGGGGGGCCAGTAATGAGCAGTTCTTC
TRBV6-2/TRBV6-3,TRBD2,-,TRBJ2-1,CASSLRGGYNEQFF,TGTGCCAGCAGTTTGCGGGGGGGTTACAATGAGCAGTTCTTC
TRBV7-6,TRBD2,-,TRBJ2-1,CASSYRGLAHYNEQFF,TGTGCCAGCAGCTACCGGGGACTAGCGCATTACAATGAGCAGTTCTTC
TRBV7-9,TRBD1,-,TRBJ2-5,CASSLLTGQGIQETQYF,TGTGCCAGCAGCTTATTGACAGGACAGGGGATACAAGAGACCCAGTACTTC
TRBV4-3,TRBD1,-,TRBJ1-2,CASSPLDRVGYTF,TGCGCCAGCAGCCCCTTGGACAGGGTCGGCTACACCTTC
TRBV24-1,TRBD2,-,TRBJ2-1,CATSDQLADYNEQFF,TGTGCCACCAGTGATCAACTAGCGGATTACAATGAGCAGTTCTTC
TRBV7-9,TRBD1,few,TRBJ1-4,CASSLSGTEEKLFF,TGTGCCAGCAGCTTATCCGGGACAGAGGAAAAACTGTTTTTT
TRBV5-4,TRBD1,-,TRBJ2-4,CASSPGQGRGIQYF,TGTGCCAGCAGTCCCGGACAGGGGAGAGGCATTCAGTACTTC
TRBV7-8,TRBD2,-,TRBJ2-2,CASSSRDYPVTGELFF,TGTGCCAGCAGCTCACGGGACTATCCAGTCACCGGGGAGCTGTTTTTT
TRBV7-2,-,-,TRBJ1-6,CASSSTPIRGNSPLHF,TGTGCCAGCAGCTCCACTCCTATACGCGGGAATTCACCCCTCCACTTT
TRBV5-1,-,-,TRBJ1-1,CASSFGGGRITEAFF,TGCGCCAGCAGCTTCGGCGGGGGACGGATCACTGAAGCTTTCTTT
TRBV5-4,TRBD2,-,TRBJ2-5,CASSDGFSTGGPGETQYF,TGTGCCAGCAGCGACGGATTCAGTACGGGGGGGCCGGGAGAGACCCAGTACTTC
TRBV12-3/TRBV12-4,-,-,TRBJ2-1,CASRFLNEQFF,TGTGCCAGCAGGTTCCTCAATGAGCAGTTCTTC
TRBV7-9,-,few,TRBJ1-5,CASSPTDLNQPQHF,TGTGCCAGCAGTCCGACAGACCTGAATCAGCCCCAGCATTTT
TRBV6-5,TRBD2,-,TRBJ2-5,CASTIGTSVDETQYF,TGTGCCAGCACCATAGGGACTAGCGTTGACGAGACCCAGTACTTC
TRBV11-2,-,few,TRBJ1-1,CASSRHVNTEAFF,TGTGCCAGCAGCCGACACGTGAACACTGAAGCTTTCTTT
TRBV7-2,-,once,TRBJ1-1,CASIVQVRTEAFF,TGTGCCAGCATCGTACAGGTGCGCACTGAAGCTTTCTTT
TRBV3-1/TRBV3-2,-,-,TRBJ1-1,CASSLSGMDTEAFF,TGTGCCAGCAGCCTTTCAGGGATGGACACTGAAGCTTTCTTT
TRBV7-9,TRBD1,few,TRBJ2-7,CASGQGVYEQYF,TGTGCCAGCGGACAGGGGGTCTACGAGCAGTACTTC
TRBV6-1,-,-,TRBJ2-3,CASSDLTDTQYF,TGTGCCAGCAGTGATCTCACAGATACGCAGTATTTT
TRBV15,-,-,TRBJ1-5,CATSRDSSNQPQHF,TGTGCCACCAGCAGGGACTCTAGCAATCAGCCCCAGCATTTT
TRBV4-3,TRBD2,-,TRBJ2-5,CASSLRGRAAETQYF,TGCGCCAGCAGCCTGCGCGGGAGGGCCGCTGAGACCCAGTACTTC
TRBV13,TRBD1,-,TRBJ1-1,CASRPGGWGTEAFF,TGTGCCAGCAGGCCAGGGGGCTGGGGCACTGAAGCTTTCTTT
TRBV11-2,TRBD2,-,TRBJ2-3,CASTPGVAGGRDTQYF,TGTGCCAGCACCCCCGGGGTAGCGGGGGGCAGGGATACGCAGTATTTT
TRBV21-1,-,-,TRBJ1-1,CATSGRLNTEAFF,TGTGCCACTAGTGGCCGCCTGAACACTGAAGCTTTCTTT